Described below is a single T cell receptor (beta chain) sequence and its context. The entry originates in a study of type 1 and type 2 diabetes patients. The overall study: Samples came from type 1 diabetic, type 2 diabetic or nondiabetic people, recruited in China. CD4+ or CD8+ T cells were positively selected from PBMCs with microbeads. The whole study generated approximately 19,000,000 paired-end reads.

In germline, CDR1 is MGHRA, CDR2 YSYEKL. The CDR3 loop spans 14 amino acids. V trimming: 2 bases; J trimming: 6 bases; junction bases outside the gene matches: 6. Diabetic patients met standard criteria for type 1 or type 2 diabetes. Genomic DNA was the PCR template. Multiplex PCR with 30 forward and 13 reverse primers amplified the TCR beta CDR3. TCRdb reanalysed the multiplex PCR reads using MiXCR and keeps one entry per CDR3 protein. The sample comprises about 290,000 distinct CDR3 sequences, around 47% of which are singletons, and roughly 13% rests with the top ten. Sequenced input: peripheral blood mononuclear cells (PBMCs). The rearrangement uses TRBV4-1 and TRBJ2-7; the match to TRBD2 covers 8 bases. This clonotype originated in a man younger than 35 with type 2 diabetes. The CDR3 coding sequence is TGCGCCAGCAGCCAAAGCGGGAGCTCAGGCGAGCAGTACTTC. Amino acid sequence: CASSQSGSSGEQYF.